This T cell receptor (beta chain) was identified during a study of control samples from healthy donors and cancer patients. The germline V gene has CDR1 LNHDA and CDR2 SQIVND (reference sequence). The CDR3 has 15 amino acids. The germline V and J ends were trimmed by 7 bases and 1 base, with 13 bases remaining between them. TCRdb keeps only in-frame clones here, not all; method: immunoSEQ multiplex PCR. Of about 92,000 clones listed, around 82% are singletons. This sequence was found in an older woman in good health. V usage is TRBV19 and J usage is TRBJ1-4; D may be TRBD1 (6 bases). Sequencing used blood. CDR3 loop: CASKSGARTNEKLFF. DNA of the CDR3: TGTGCCAGTAAATCGGGGGCGCGAACTAATGAAAAACTGTTTTTT. The variable domain in full, completed from reference TRBV19 and TRBJ1-4, reads DGGITQSPKYLFRKEGQNVTLSCEQNLNHDAMYWYRQDPGQGLRLIYYSQIVNDFQKGDIAEGYSVSREKKESFPLTVTSAQKNPTAFYLCASKSGARTNEKLFFGSGTQLSVL.